The T cell receptor (beta chain) under discussion was sequenced for a study of T cell responses to AZD1222 COVID-19 vaccine. Study results and caveats: The repertoires were collected only after the peak T cell response. A mostly white British donor set with more females was recruited, and clonal diversity was possibly underestimated.

The germline V gene encodes CDR1 KGHSH and CDR2 LQKENI. This CDR3 region has 14 residues. V was cut by 6 bases and J by 0 bases, with 12 bases left in between. The table came from immunoSEQ multiplex PCR; TCRdb's copy has only in-frame clones and leaves some out. The table has about 120,000 clones, around 84% seen once. Regarding this clone: Its specificity is not known.

The rearrangement links TRBV18 to TRBJ2-7; no reliable D call. The sequence was collected from an adult in good health. The sample in question was peripheral blood, obtained on day 0 of AZD1222 vaccination. In DNA, the CDR3 is TGTGCCAGCTCTCCGCTAGTGGCCTCCTACGAGCAGTACTTC. It specifies CASSPLVASYEQYF.